The rows below give T cell receptor beta chains drawn from one sample of a study of blood T cells in healthy people across ages. TCRdb analysed the 5' RACE reads with MiXCR anew, one entry per CDR3 protein. The table records fewer than 1,200,000 distinct CDR3 sequences, almost 25% of them present only once. The sample was also reused in another study, on T cells of mothers and their children.

Sequencing was carried out using blood. All receptors derive from a girl aged 2-10 years in good health. Each CDR3 is given with its conserved first and last residue. The D gene is left open where the match is weak. Size tells how often a clone was seen (once, few, many) or the class of an expanded clone, and some rows leave it out.

abundance,v_gene,d_gene,j_gene,CDR3nt,CDR3aa
many,TRBV4-1,TRBD2,TRBJ2-2,TGCGCCAGCAGCCAAGAGGCGGGAGGGTACACCGGGGAGCTGTTTTTT,CASSQEAGGYTGELFF
NA,TRBV29-1,NA,TRBJ2-1,TGCAGCGTTTTTACAGGGAGTATGTACAATGAGCAGTTCTTC,CSVFTGSMYNEQFF
few,TRBV10-3,NA,TRBJ2-3,TGTGCTATCAGTGAGTCTTCCCTTGACAGCACAGATACGCAGTATTTT,CAISESSLDSTDTQYF
NA,TRBV12-3/TRBV12-4,NA,TRBJ2-5,TGTGCCAGCAGTTTAAAAGGGCAGGGTGACGAAAAGACCCAGTACTTC,CASSLKGQGDEKTQYF
few,TRBV11-1,TRBD2,TRBJ2-5,TGTGCCAGCAGCGCTAAAAAGATTTGGACTAGCGGGAGGGCCGGGGAAGAGACCCAGTACTTC,CASSAKKIWTSGRAGEETQYF
NA,TRBV28,NA,TRBJ1-2,TGTGCCAGCGGGATCGGACAATCTAACTATGGCTACACCTTC,CASGIGQSNYGYTF
many,TRBV7-2,TRBD2,TRBJ2-7,TGTGCCAGCAGCCCCGCCAGCGGGAGGTACGAGCAGTACTTC,CASSPASGRYEQYF
NA,TRBV4-1,NA,TRBJ1-1,TGCGCCAGCAGGCCCTACACCTCGAACACTGAAGCTTTCTTT,CASRPYTSNTEAFF
NA,TRBV20-1,NA,TRBJ2-5,TGCAGTGCTAGAGAGCGACGTGTTGCCCAGTACTTC,CSARERRVAQYF
few,TRBV5-1,TRBD1,TRBJ2-2,TGCGCCAGCAAACTAGGGACAGAGAACACCGGGGAGCTGTTTTTT,CASKLGTENTGELFF
few,TRBV27,NA,TRBJ1-5,TGTGCCAGCAGTTTAAGTGCCAATCAGCCCCAGCATTTT,CASSLSANQPQHF
few,TRBV29-1,NA,TRBJ2-5,TGCAGCGTGAGGCTACAAGAGACCCAGTACTTC,CSVRLQETQYF
few,TRBV6-6,TRBD1,TRBJ1-2,TGTGCCAACAGTTACTCCGGGACAGACTATGGCTACACCTTC,CANSYSGTDYGYTF
NA,TRBV4-1,TRBD2,TRBJ2-7,TGCGCCAGCAGCCAAGATCAGCGGGGACGTTGGCGCGAGCAGTACTTC,CASSQDQRGRWREQYF
NA,TRBV9,TRBD1,TRBJ2-3,TGTGCCAGCAGCGAGAAGGGGGTTCGGACAGGGGACGATACGCAGTATTTT,CASSEKGVRTGDDTQYF
few,TRBV29-1,NA,TRBJ2-1,TGCAGCGTCTCACCCCGGCTCACCCCATACAATGAGCAGTTCTTC,CSVSPRLTPYNEQFF
NA,TRBV20-1,TRBD2,TRBJ2-7,TGCAGTGCTAGGTTGAGCGGGAGTAACGAGCAGTACTTC,CSARLSGSNEQYF
few,TRBV12-3/TRBV12-4,NA,TRBJ2-7,TGTGCCAGCAGATCCCAGGGATACGAGCAGTACTTC,CASRSQGYEQYF
many,TRBV15,NA,TRBJ2-2,TGTGCCACCAGCAGCCCAAAGGGGTATAACACCGGGGAGCTGTTTTTT,CATSSPKGYNTGELFF
NA,TRBV7-8,TRBD2,TRBJ2-5,TGTGCCAGCAGCTTAGAGGGAGGGTTCCAAGGAGAGACCCAGTACTTC,CASSLEGGFQGETQYF
few,TRBV7-9,NA,TRBJ2-7,TGTGCCAGCAGCTTCTCCAGTCGCTACGAGCAGTACTTC,CASSFSSRYEQYF
NA,TRBV3-1,TRBD2,TRBJ2-7,TGTGCCAGCAGCCAAGCTTGGGCTAGCGGATCCTACGAGCAGTACTTC,CASSQAWASGSYEQYF
many,TRBV3-1,TRBD2,TRBJ2-1,TGTGCCAGCAGCCGACCGGGGACTAAGTTCTATGAGCAGTTCTTC,CASSRPGTKFYEQFF
NA,TRBV6-2/TRBV6-3,NA,TRBJ2-5,TGTGCCAGCAGTTACCGAACAGGTTTACAGACCCAGTACTTC,CASSYRTGLQTQYF
NA,TRBV29-1,NA,TRBJ2-7,TGCAGCGCCCTCCAAGGGAACGAGCAGTACTTC,CSALQGNEQYF
NA,TRBV5-1,TRBD2,TRBJ2-3,TGCGCCAGCAGCTTGGGTCCCTTTACTAGCGGGGGAACAGATACGCAGTATTTT,CASSLGPFTSGGTDTQYF
few,TRBV3-1,NA,TRBJ1-4,TGTGCCAGCAGCCAACCACCCTCAACTAATGAAAAACTGTTTTTT,CASSQPPSTNEKLFF
few,TRBV3-1,NA,TRBJ1-5,TGTGCCAGCAGGGGAGGACTGTTCGAATGGCCCCAGCATTTT,CASRGGLFEWPQHF
NA,TRBV2,NA,TRBJ2-7,TGTGCCAGCAGTGAAGGGGCCGAGCAGTACTTC,CASSEGAEQYF
NA,TRBV7-3,NA,TRBJ2-1,TGTGCCAGCAGCCTGGACTTGGAAAGCTCCTACAATGAGCAGTTCTTC,CASSLDLESSYNEQFF
NA,TRBV29-1,TRBD1,TRBJ2-7,TGCAGCGTGGAAGGACAGGCCCCTTCCTACGAGCAGTACTTC,CSVEGQAPSYEQYF
few,TRBV7-8,NA,TRBJ2-3,TGTGCCAGCAGCTTATATCTGGCCAACCGGCCAGATACGCAGTATTTT,CASSLYLANRPDTQYF
NA,TRBV7-3,TRBD2,TRBJ2-5,TGTGCCAGCAGCCCGGGACTAGAAGGCGAGACCCAGTACTTC,CASSPGLEGETQYF
few,TRBV21-1,NA,TRBJ2-5,TGTGCCAGCGAAGAGACCCAGTGCTTC,CASEETQCF
few,TRBV6-5,NA,TRBJ2-2,TGTGCCAGCATGACCACTGACACCGGGGAGCTGTTTTTT,CASMTTDTGELFF
NA,TRBV20-1,TRBD1,TRBJ1-4,TGCAGTGCTAGACCGGGACAGAGGAATGAAAAACTGTTTTTT,CSARPGQRNEKLFF
NA,TRBV13,NA,TRBJ2-5,TGTGCCAGCAGCTTACGGGGTCAGTTGGATTATAAGGGGTACCAAGAGACCCAGTACTTC,CASSLRGQLDYKGYQETQYF